A selection of T cell receptor beta chains follows, all from one sample in a study of blood T cell repertoires in COVID-19. Clones were sequenced by immunoSEQ multiplex PCR, and TCRdb holds only the in-frame ones, with some missing. The data contain about 200,000 clones, around nine tenths of them seen just once; the ten biggest clones take up around 0.5%. Input material: peripheral blood. These receptors came from a man in his fifties or sixties with acute or convalescent COVID-19. Both conserved end residues are part of each CDR3. The order of the fields is CDR3 protein, CDR3 DNA, J gene, V gene, D gene, clone size. D genes are given only for firm matches. A row's size may be missing; if present it is once, few, many or a size class.

CASSLNRELNTEAFF,TGTGCCAGCAGTCTAAACAGGGAACTGAACACTGAAGCTTTCTTT,TRBJ1-1,TRBV6-5,NA,NA
CASSPPQTGTSGSHSNEQFF,TGTGCCAGCAGCCCCCCCCAAACCGGGACTAGCGGGAGTCATAGCAATGAGCAGTTCTTC,TRBJ2-1,TRBV3-1/TRBV3-2,TRBD2,NA
CASSHRRGTNEKLFF,TGTGCCAGCAGTCACCGCCGGGGTACTAATGAAAAACTGTTTTTT,TRBJ1-4,TRBV28,NA,NA
CASSSGGTEAFF,TGTGCCAGCAGTAGCGGGGGCACTGAAGCTTTCTTT,TRBJ1-1,TRBV27,NA,NA
CASSYIAGSANTGELFF,TGTGCCAGCAGTTACATAGCGGGATCGGCGAACACCGGGGAGCTGTTTTTT,TRBJ2-2,TRBV28,TRBD2,NA
CASSLREVRGYTF,TGTGCCAGCAGCCTGCGTGAGGTCCGTGGCTACACCTTC,TRBJ1-2,TRBV12-3/TRBV12-4,NA,NA
CASSPTYRDGYTF,TGTGCCAGCAGTCCAACATACAGGGATGGCTACACCTTC,TRBJ1-2,TRBV27,NA,NA
CASSRGSGSLSTDTQYF,TGTGCCAGCAGCCGGGGGTCGGGATCTCTTAGCACAGATACGCAGTATTTT,TRBJ2-3,TRBV7-9,NA,once
CASSLVGTIKTGELFF,TGTGCCAGCAGCTTAGTGGGGACTATAAAAACCGGGGAGCTGTTTTTT,TRBJ2-2,TRBV7-2,TRBD2,NA
CASSLLAGAYNEQFF,TGTGCCAGCTCACTACTAGCGGGAGCCTACAATGAGCAGTTCTTC,TRBJ2-1,TRBV18,TRBD2,NA
CASRSPLISGCYGEQFF,TGCGCCAGCAGGAGCCCCCTCATTAGCGGCTGCTACGGTGAGCAGTTCTTC,TRBJ2-1,TRBV10-1,NA,NA
CASSLAQNNSPLHF,TGTGCCAGCAGCTTAGCACAAAACAATTCACCCCTCCACTTT,TRBJ1-6,TRBV11-2,NA,NA
CASETGQTNYGYTF,TGTGCCAGCGAAACGGGACAGACCAACTATGGCTACACCTTC,TRBJ1-2,TRBV10-3,TRBD1,NA
CASKSGRSGETQYF,TGTGCCAGTAAGAGCGGGAGAAGCGGAGAGACCCAGTACTTC,TRBJ2-5,TRBV2,TRBD2,few
CASSWEQGGNSPLHF,TGTGCCAGCAGTTGGGAACAGGGGGGAAATTCACCCCTCCACTTT,TRBJ1-6,TRBV6-5,TRBD1,NA
CASSERQGETGNTIYF,TGTGCCAGCAGCGAACGACAGGGGGAGACTGGAAACACCATATATTTT,TRBJ1-3,TRBV7-9,TRBD1,NA
CASSPEFGGSGYTF,TGTGCCAGCTCACCAGAGTTCGGCGGATCGGGCTACACCTTC,TRBJ1-2,TRBV18,NA,NA
CASSRTAGGDGELFF,TGCGCCAGCAGTCGCACAGCGGGAGGAGACGGGGAGCTGTTTTTT,TRBJ2-2,TRBV23-1,TRBD2,once
CASSGITGGANVLTF,TGTGCCAGTAGTGGGATAACGGGAGGGGCCAACGTCCTGACTTTC,TRBJ2-6,TRBV19,NA,once
CAWSLKRNSPLHF,TGTGCCTGGAGTCTAAAGAGAAATTCACCCCTCCACTTT,TRBJ1-6,TRBV30,NA,NA
CASSLGRNTEAFF,TGCGCCAGCAGCTTGGGTAGGAACACTGAAGCTTTCTTT,TRBJ1-1,TRBV5-1,NA,NA
CAWNTGYSNQPQHF,TGTGCCTGGAATACAGGCTATAGCAATCAGCCCCAGCATTTT,TRBJ1-5,TRBV30,NA,NA
CASRRLEATNEKLFF,TGCGCCAGCAGGCGGCTAGAGGCAACTAATGAAAAACTGTTTTTT,TRBJ1-4,TRBV5-1,NA,NA
CASSQDNPGLAGDNEQFF,TGCGCCAGCAGCCAAGATAATCCGGGACTAGCGGGAGATAATGAGCAGTTCTTC,TRBJ2-1,TRBV4-1,TRBD2,NA
CASSSRTGSGNTIYF,TGTGCCAGCAGTTCTAGGACAGGGTCTGGAAACACCATATATTTT,TRBJ1-3,TRBV6-5,TRBD1,NA
CASSPIRTGYYGYTF,TGTGCCAGCAGCCCTATCCGGACAGGCTACTATGGCTACACCTTC,TRBJ1-2,TRBV5-8,TRBD1,NA
CASSYPGGRGYTF,TGTGCCAGCAGTTACCCCGGGGGGAGGGGCTACACCTTC,TRBJ1-2,TRBV6-5,NA,NA
CASSQDWTGGDNSPLHF,TGCGCCAGCAGCCAAGATTGGACAGGGGGGGATAATTCACCCCTCCACTTT,TRBJ1-6,TRBV4-1,TRBD1,NA
CASSWDSPSGANVLTF,TGTGCCAGCAGTTGGGACAGCCCCTCTGGGGCCAACGTCCTGACTTTC,TRBJ2-6,TRBV6-5,TRBD1,NA
CASSYSLMLAGGSSYNEQFF,TGTGCCAGCAGTTACTCGTTGATGCTAGCGGGGGGGAGCTCCTACAATGAGCAGTTCTTC,TRBJ2-1,TRBV6-2/TRBV6-3,TRBD2,NA
CAWSVSIGELFF,TGTGCCTGGAGTGTTAGTATCGGGGAGCTGTTTTTT,TRBJ2-2,TRBV30,NA,NA
CASMRGMAGELFF,TGTGCCAGTATGCGGGGGATGGCCGGGGAGCTGTTTTTT,TRBJ2-2,TRBV19,TRBD2,NA
CASSAQGTGPNQPQHF,TGTGCCAGTAGTGCCCAAGGGACAGGGCCCAATCAGCCCCAGCATTTT,TRBJ1-5,TRBV19,TRBD1,few
CASSTGGSDGYTF,TGTGCCAGCAGCACCGGAGGGAGCGATGGCTACACCTTC,TRBJ1-2,TRBV6-2/TRBV6-3,NA,NA
CAISRQQGDSGANVLTF,TGTGCCATCAGCAGACAACAGGGGGACTCTGGGGCCAACGTCCTGACTTTC,TRBJ2-6,TRBV10-3,TRBD1,NA
CASSGVSSYNEQFF,TGTGCCAGCTCGGGGGTAAGCTCCTACAATGAGCAGTTCTTC,TRBJ2-1,TRBV27,NA,NA
CASSEGGGTSRETQYF,TGTGCCAGCAGTGAAGGAGGAGGGACGTCGCGAGAGACCCAGTACTTC,TRBJ2-5,TRBV2,NA,NA
CASSPWGSGRNEQFF,TGTGCCAGCAGCCCCTGGGGTAGCGGGAGAAATGAGCAGTTCTTC,TRBJ2-1,TRBV5-4,TRBD2,NA
CASRSQETQYF,TGTGCCAGCAGATCACAAGAGACCCAGTACTTC,TRBJ2-5,TRBV7-2,NA,NA
CASSFRQGAGSYEQYF,TGCGCCAGCAGCTTTCGACAGGGCGCCGGCTCCTACGAGCAGTACTTC,TRBJ2-7,TRBV4-1,TRBD1,NA
CASSYILDQETQYF,TGTGCCAGCAGTTATATATTAGACCAAGAGACCCAGTACTTC,TRBJ2-5,TRBV6-6,NA,NA
CASSLGQGGNEQFF,TGCGCCAGCAGCTTGGGACAGGGCGGCAATGAGCAGTTCTTC,TRBJ2-1,TRBV5-1,TRBD1,NA
CASSPGTESYQPQHF,TGTGCCAGCAGCCCCGGGACAGAGTCTTATCAGCCCCAGCATTTT,TRBJ1-5,TRBV9,TRBD1,NA
CASSASGNTGELFF,TGTGCCAGCAGCGCCAGCGGGAACACCGGGGAGCTGTTTTTT,TRBJ2-2,TRBV9,NA,NA
CASKVSRGETQYF,TGTGCCAGCAAAGTCAGCCGCGGAGAGACCCAGTACTTC,TRBJ2-5,TRBV2,NA,NA
CAISWDRDIYNEQFF,TGTGCCATCAGTTGGGACAGGGACATCTACAATGAGCAGTTCTTC,TRBJ2-1,TRBV10-3,TRBD1,NA
CASSSAGEGQETQYF,TGTGCCAGCAGTTCTGCCGGGGAGGGGCAAGAGACCCAGTACTTC,TRBJ2-5,TRBV27,TRBD2,NA